Shown below are 18 T cell receptor beta chains from a single sample sequenced in a study of tumor-infiltrating lymphocytes in primary liver carcinoma. Starting material of 500 ng total RNA yielded TCR beta cDNA via a constant-region primer. Employing slightly modified ARM-PCR, three nested multiplex PCR rounds were run, and these gave rise to the TCR beta libraries. Rounds one and two of PCR, each of roughly 10 cycles, were primed with TRBV1-TRBV30 forward primers and a C-beta reverse primer. TCRdb itself ran the multiplex PCR reads through MiXCR, one entry per CDR3 protein. Of under 200,000 distinct CDR3 sequences listed, around four fifths were seen once; the top ten hold 15% to 20%. The roughly 19-32 mg bulk tissue piece was not sorted before simultaneous RNA and DNA extraction. The sample comprised tumor tissue from primary liver carcinoma. These receptors all stem from a man aged 35-49 years with primary liver carcinoma and hepatitis B virus infection.

Turning to this clonotype: Germline and junction disagree at one end, which may indicate a read error. V is TRBV12-3 or TRBV12-4 and J is TRBJ1-4; the D is unclear. The CDR3 is made up of 13 amino acids. CDR3 nucleotide sequence: TGTGCCAGCTGTCTCCTTGGCGATGAAAAATTGTTTTTT. This codes for CASCLLGDEKLFF.

A word on this clonotype: Sequence at one end of the junction differs from germline and may be a read error. The gene calls are TRBV6-1 and TRBJ2-7, with D unresolved. Germline assignment: CDR1 MNHNS and CDR2 SASEGT. This CDR3 contains 14 residues. The CDR3, as DNA: TGTGCCAGCAGCGCCGGAGTGAATAGCTACGAGCACTACTTC. Protein: CASSAGVNSYEHYF.

As concerns this clonotype: Here the CDR3 omits its conserved ending phenylalanine or tryptophan, so a read error is the likely source. The V call is TRBV5-5, the J call TRBJ1-5; D uncertain. CDR3 size: 13 residues. Looked up from germline, CDR1 is SGHKS and CDR2 is YYEKEE (reference sequence). V was cut by 2 bases and J by 12 bases, with 15 bases left in between. In DNA, the CDR3 is TGTGCCAGCAGCTTAACGGGGTCGGAGCTCCAGCATTCT. It yields the protein CASSLTGSELQHS.

A remark on this clonotype: With a much larger clone just one base away, this may be a read error. CDR3 loop: CAWSGQDRSYYGYTF. CDR3 nucleotides: TGTGCCTGGAGTGGACAGGACAGGTCCTACTATGGCTACACCTTC. The chain joins TRBV30 to TRBJ1-2; 7 positions match TRBD1. The CDR3 runs to 15 residues. V lost 1 base, J lost 3 bases, and 8 bases stayed unmatched. From germline, CDR1 is GTSNPN and CDR2 SVGIG (reference sequence).

The chain recombines TRBV11-1 with TRBJ2-3; TRBD2 is a possible D gene (6 bases). Trimming pared 8 bases from V and 9 bases from J, leaving 21 bases between. CDR1 and CDR2 (germline): SGHAT, FQDESV (reference sequence). This CDR3 spans 14 amino acids. The DNA for the CDR3 is TGTGCCAGCGGCAATTGGGGGGATGAAAACACGCAGTATTTT. Amino acids: CASGNWGDENTQYF.

The V and J genes are TRBV5-1 and TRBJ2-5; TRBD2 might be the D (5 bases). CDR1 SGHRS and CDR2 YFSETQ come from the germline V gene. The CDR3 spans 13 residues. With 6 bases removed from V and 4 bases from J, the gap between germline ends came to 13 bases. The CDR3 nucleotides are TGCGCCAGCAACGAGGGAAGCAGAGAGACCCAGTACTTC. Protein product: CASNEGSRETQYF.

As concerns this clonotype: One junction end does not reproduce the germline sequence, and a read error may be involved. The chain combines TRBV6-5 with TRBJ2-1; 10 bases map to TRBD1. Germline V gives CDR1 MNHEY, CDR2 SVGAGI. The CDR3 runs 15 residues. CDR3 nucleotide sequence: TGTGCCAGCAGTTACGGGACAGGGGCGTCCAATGAACAGTTCTTC. This translates into CASSYGTGASNEQFF.

This chain uses TRBV4-3 with TRBJ2-5; no clear D gene. The CDR3 runs 15 residues. Germline CDR1 LGHNA, CDR2 YSLEER. Trimming removed 0 bases from V and 8 bases from J, with 16 bases in between. The CDR3: CASSQEGMSSDTQYF. The CDR3 DNA is TGCGCCAGCAGCCAAGAGGGAATGTCGTCTGATACCCAGTACTTC.

The V gene is TRBV6-2 or TRBV6-3, the J gene TRBJ1-5; D might be TRBD1 (5 bases). Germline CDR1 reads MNHEY; CDR2 reads SVGEGT. The CDR3 totals 17 residues. Trimming left V 6 bases short and J 1 base short, with 19 bases between. The CDR3: CASSLLAAGTSNQPQHF. Here the CDR3 DNA reads TGTGCCAGCAGCCTACTGGCCGCGGGGACCAGCAATCAGCCCCAGCATTTT.

This clonotype was counted once. The junction departs from germline at one end; a sequencing error may be responsible. The gene calls are TRBV12-3 or TRBV12-4 and TRBJ1-1; D might be TRBD1 (5 bases). This CDR3 contains 17 residues. CDR3 protein: CTSSLWTWGFGNTEAFF. DNA for the CDR3: TGTACCAGCAGTTTATGGACATGGGGCTTTGGGAACACTGAAGCTTTCTTT.

The V gene is TRBV11-2, the J gene TRBJ2-7; tentative D call: TRBD2 (6 bases). CDR3 length equals 12 residues. V gave up 8 bases and J gave up 3 bases, with 11 bases separating them. Germline V gene lookup returns CDR1 SGHAT and CDR2 FQNNGV. The CDR3 spells CASYPGSYEQYF. Written as DNA, the CDR3 is TGTGCCAGCTATCCCGGGAGCTACGAGCAGTACTTC. Drawing the rest from reference TRBV11-2 and TRBJ2-7, the complete variable domain is EAGVAQSPRYKIIEKRQSVAFWCNPISGHATLYWYQQILGQGPKLLIQFQNNGVVDDSQLPKDRFSAERLKGVDSTLKIQPAKLEDSAVYLCASYPGSYEQYFGPGTRLTVT.

As concerns this clonotype: Germline and junction disagree at one end, which may indicate a read error. The chain couples TRBV11-1 to TRBJ2-3; the D call may be TRBD1 or TRBD2 (5 bases each). CDR1 and CDR2 (germline): SGHAT, FQDESV (reference sequence). CDR3 length equals 19 residues. The CDR3 DNA is TGCGCCAGCAGTTCTGGGGGAAGCTCTGTTGGAACCCGCACAGATACGCTGTATTTT. This encodes CASSSGGSSVGTRTDTLYF.

With respect to this clonotype: A clone one base away is much larger, so this may be a read error. The gene calls are TRBV2 and TRBJ1-5; 9 nucleotides align to TRBD1. CDR3 length equals 15 residues. Per the germline V gene, CDR1 is SNHLY and CDR2 is FYNNEI. Here the CDR3 reads CVSSGDRASNQPQHF. CDR3 DNA: TGTGTCAGCAGCGGGGACAGGGCGAGCAATCAGCCCCAGCATTTT.

This chain connects TRBV7-8 to TRBJ2-7; D uncertain. The CDR3 spans 15 residues. The ends were cut back, 3 bases at V and 0 bases at J, with 12 bases in the middle. From germline, CDR1 is SGHVS and CDR2 FQNEAQ. The DNA for the CDR3 is TGTGCCAGCAGCTTGGGATCGACTGTCTCCTACGAGCAGTACTTC. Translation gives CASSLGSTVSYEQYF.

Comment on this clonotype: This likely comes from a read error, as the CDR3 has no conserved phenylalanine or tryptophan at its end. The rearrangement uses TRBV12-3 or TRBV12-4 and TRBJ2-1; D is possibly TRBD2 (7 bases). This CDR3 is 16 amino acids long. CDR3 bases: TGTGCCAGCAGTTTCCAAGGGGGGGGTAAATACAAAGAGCAGTTCCTC. It is translated as CASSFQGGGKYKEQFL.

This rearrangement joins TRBV2 to TRBJ2-1, with D tentatively TRBD2 (6 bases). The CDR3 length is 15 residues. Trimming shortened V by 6 bases and J by 0 bases, and 12 bases separated the two germline ends. Per germline, CDR1 SNHLY and CDR2 FYNNEI. The CDR3 bases are TGTGCCAGCAGCGCGGGACGGGACTCCTACAATGAGCAGTTCTTC. It encodes CASSAGRDSYNEQFF.

On this clonotype: A much more abundant neighbour one base away suggests this may be a read error. The chain uses TRBV5-1 and TRBJ1-1, with D tentatively TRBD1 (6 bases). Germline V gene data show CDR1 as SGHRS and CDR2 as YFSETQ. The CDR3 is 16 amino acids. Trimming took off 6 bases at V and 1 base at J, with 19 bases between the two ends. The CDR3 loop is CASTPSGPGANTEAFF. CDR3 nucleotide sequence: TGCGCCAGCACGCCTAGTGGACCGGGGGCGAACACTGAAGCTTTCTTT.

Notes on this clonotype: The germline gene is not matched at one end of the junction; a read error may be the cause. This chain links TRBV28 with TRBJ2-1, with 9 bases fitting TRBD2. The CDR3 is 14 residues long. Germline CDR1 is MDHEN and CDR2 is SYDVKM. This CDR3 reads CATLLAGACNEQLF. The CDR3 nucleotides read TGTGCCACCCTATTAGCGGGAGCTTGCAATGAGCAGTTATTC.